The source of this TCR beta chain is a study of blood T cell repertoires in COVID-19. Study overall: The study drew acute and convalescent COVID-19 samples from the United States, Italy and Spain. T cells, B-cell-depleted T cells, or PBMCs supplied cDNA or gDNA.

This clone was seen once. The V gene's germline CDR1 is MDHEN and CDR2 SYDVKM. Trimming left V 2 bases short and J 0 bases short, with 8 bases between. The CDR3 consists of 15 residues. Using immunoSEQ multiplex PCR, the repertoire was profiled, and TCRdb retains in-frame clones only, with some absent. The table records approximately 290,000 clones, approximately 90% of them present only once. The chain recombines TRBV28 with TRBJ1-5; D not resolved. Sample: peripheral blood. The clonotype was recovered from a man under 40 with acute or convalescent COVID-19. The CDR3 here is CASSLELYSNQPQHF. CDR3 bases: TGTGCCAGCAGTTTAGAGCTGTATAGCAATCAGCCCCAGCATTTT.